The present TCR beta chain was sequenced within a study of T cell repertoires in cytomegalovirus infection. Study overall: Shared public TCR beta signatures pointed to both CMV infection and a matching HLA type.

As for this clonotype: Its antigen is as yet unknown.

TCRdb reprocessed the reads with MiXCR, giving one entry per CDR3 protein. The sample includes some 200,000 distinct CDR3 sequences, roughly a fifth of them seen just once. The germline V and J ends were trimmed by 7 bases and 0 bases, with 10 bases remaining between them. Germline V gene lookup returns CDR1 SQVTM and CDR2 ANQGSEA. The CDR3 contains 13 residues. Study-level findings and limits: Public TCR beta family frequency separated CMV-and-HLA carriers, including in an independent cohort. HLA-C-restricted TCR beta clonotypes specific for CMV led the ex vivo response.

This sequence originates from a human donor in good health (CMV status not recorded). Some clones in this sample may be carry-over from other donors' samples. The V gene is TRBV29-1, the J gene TRBJ1-3; D is uncertain. Sequencing was done on a sample of PBMCs. The CDR3 sequence is CSATPDSGNTIYF. The CDR3 DNA reads as TGCAGCGCAACCCCAGACTCTGGAAACACCATATATTTT.